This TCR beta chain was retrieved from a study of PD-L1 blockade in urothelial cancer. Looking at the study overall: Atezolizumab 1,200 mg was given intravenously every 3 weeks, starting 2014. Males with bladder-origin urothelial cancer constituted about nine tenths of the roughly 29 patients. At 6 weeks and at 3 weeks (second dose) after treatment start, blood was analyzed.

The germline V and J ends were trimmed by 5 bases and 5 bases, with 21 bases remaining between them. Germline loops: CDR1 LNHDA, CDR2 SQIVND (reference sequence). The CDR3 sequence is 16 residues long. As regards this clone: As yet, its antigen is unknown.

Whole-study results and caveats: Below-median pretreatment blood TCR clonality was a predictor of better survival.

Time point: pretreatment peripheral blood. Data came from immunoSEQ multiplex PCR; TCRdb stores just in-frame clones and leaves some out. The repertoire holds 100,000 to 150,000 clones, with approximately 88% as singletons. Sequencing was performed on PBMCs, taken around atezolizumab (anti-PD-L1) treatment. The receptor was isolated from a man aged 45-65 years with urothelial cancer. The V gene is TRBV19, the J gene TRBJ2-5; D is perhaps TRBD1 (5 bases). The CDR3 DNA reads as TGTGCCAGTAGTTTTTTCCGACAGTCCCACAGGGAGACCCAGTACTTC. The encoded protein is CASSFFRQSHRETQYF.